This TCR beta chain is from a study of spatial heterogeneity in lung cancer. Study-level points and caveats: Ubiquitous expanded tumor TCRs were seen in blood more at resection than at follow-up.

TCRdb ran MiXCR on the 5' RACE reads and lists one entry per CDR3 protein. This table holds approximately 16,000 distinct CDR3 sequences, 6.3% found once. A word on this clonotype: Its target is not known.

Time point of the sample: blood at routine non-recurrence follow-up after resection. The authors sequenced whole RNA from tumor, nontumor lung or frozen PBMC without sorting. The CDR3 loop spans 17 amino acids. The V segment lost 7 bases and the J segment 0 bases; nucleotides outside the gene matches: 9. The source was PBMCs, collected at follow-up. The sequence came from a male donor with early-stage non-small cell lung cancer. The chain is built from TRBV12-3 or TRBV12-4 and TRBJ2-2; TRBD1 matches 9 bases. The CDR3 spells CASTPGQGKPNTGELFF. The CDR3 DNA reads as TGTGCCAGCACCCCCGGACAGGGGAAACCGAACACCGGGGAGCTGTTTTTT.